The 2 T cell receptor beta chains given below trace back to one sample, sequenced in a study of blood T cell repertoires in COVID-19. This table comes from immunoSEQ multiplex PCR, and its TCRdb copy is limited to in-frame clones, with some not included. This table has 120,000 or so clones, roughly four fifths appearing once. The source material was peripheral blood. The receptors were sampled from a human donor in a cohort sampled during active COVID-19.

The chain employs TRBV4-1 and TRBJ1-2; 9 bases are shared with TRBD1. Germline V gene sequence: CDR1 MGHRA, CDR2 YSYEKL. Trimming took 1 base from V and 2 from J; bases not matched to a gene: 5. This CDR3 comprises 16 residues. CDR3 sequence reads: CASSQATGTGNYGYTF. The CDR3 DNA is TGCGCCAGCAGCCAAGCCACCGGGACAGGGAACTATGGCTACACCTTC.

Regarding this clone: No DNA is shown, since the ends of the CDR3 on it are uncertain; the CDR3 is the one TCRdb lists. CDR3: CASSVGQGAQTF. J is TRBJ1-2 and V is TRBV28; the table calls TRBD1, which could not be checked here. The germline gives CDR1 MDHEN, CDR2 SYDVKM. Including both end residues, the CDR3 is 12 amino acids long.